A single T cell receptor beta chain is shown here with its context. The antigen remains unidentified. Per germline, CDR1 SEHNR and CDR2 FQNEAQ (reference sequence). The CDR3 is 17 amino acids. J was trimmed by 2 bases and V by 2 bases; bases with no gene match: 10. This sample was taken from a study of T-cell memory formation after mild COVID-19. Constant-segment primers were used for 5'RACE, and the resulting TCR alpha and TCR beta cDNA libraries carried sample barcodes and UMIs. TCRdb itself ran the 5' RACE reads through MiXCR, one entry per CDR3 protein. The table has fewer than 250,000 distinct CDR3 sequences, 27% seen once. Study-wide results and caveats: Pre-infection memory contained some responding clones, which suggested that cross-reactive memory had joined. CD4+ contracting clones lay mainly in CM and EM, CD8+ ones in EMRA.

Source material: PBMCs or a T cell subset sorted from them (not recorded which). V gene TRBV7-9 combines with J gene TRBJ2-5, with 8 bases identical to TRBD1. The TCR originated in an adult woman who had mild COVID-19 (a few samples of this study predate the infection). Cell type and time point are not known. CDR3 residues: CASSLSDQGAQQETQYF. The CDR3 DNA sequence: TGTGCCAGCAGCTTAAGTGATCAGGGGGCCCAGCAAGAGACCCAGTACTTC.